The 27 T cell receptor beta chains below all came from one sample that was sequenced in a study of STAT5B mutations in CD4+ large granular lymphocyte leukemia. The method was immunoSEQ multiplex PCR; TCRdb's version includes in-frame clones alone and lacks a portion of them. The table records about 30,000 clones, under 85% of them present only once. The sequenced sample was CD4+ T cells from blood buffy coats. Receptors were obtained from a human donor in good health.

The chain employs TRBV6-1 and TRBJ2-1; 8 bases are shared with TRBD1. Trimming cost V 6 bases and J 7 bases; bases outside gene matches: 8. CDR3 size: 14 residues. Looked up from germline, CDR1 is MNHNS and CDR2 is SASEGT. The CDR3 sequence: CASRVDRANNEQFF. The CDR3, as DNA: TGTGCCAGCAGGGTGGACAGGGCCAATAATGAGCAGTTCTTC.

V and J are TRBV28 and TRBJ2-7; 12 bases are shared with TRBD1. With V trimmed by 6 bases and J by 10 bases, 13 bases remained unmatched. From germline, CDR1 is MDHEN and CDR2 SYDVKM. The CDR3 consists of 15 residues. The CDR3 DNA reads TGTGCCAGCAGCCCCCTCGGGGACAGGGGGCATTTTCAGTACTTC. Protein sequence: CASSPLGDRGHFQYF.

The chain carries TRBV4-3 and TRBJ2-7, with TRBD2 matching over 7 bases. Germline trimming cut 0 bases from V and 5 bases from J; bases unmatched to any gene: 10. This CDR3 spans 16 amino acids. CDR1 and CDR2 from the germline V gene are LGHNA and YSLEER. CDR3 sequence: CASSQDLGGLPDEQYF. Written as DNA, the CDR3 is TGCGCCAGCAGCCAAGATCTTGGGGGACTACCCGACGAGCAGTACTTC.

This clone appeared a few times. The chain couples TRBV18 to TRBJ1-4; D ambiguous. From germline, CDR1 is KGHSH and CDR2 LQKENI. The CDR3 totals 13 residues. V was cut by 3 bases and J by 5 bases, with 7 bases left in between. The CDR3, as DNA: TGTGCCAGCTCACCCAGCCGAAATGAAAAACTGTTTTTT. This codes for CASSPSRNEKLFF. The complete variable domain, with remaining parts taken from reference TRBV18 and TRBJ1-4, reads NAGVMQNPRHLVRRRGQEARLRCSPMKGHSHVYWYRQLPEEGLKFMVYLQKENIIDESGMPKERFSAEFPKEGPSILRIQQVVRGDSAAYFCASSPSRNEKLFFGSGTQLSVL.

This sequence joins TRBV15 and TRBJ1-5; D gene ambiguous. The V gene's germline CDR1 is LNHNV and CDR2 YYDKDF (reference sequence). The CDR3 has 12 amino acids. Trimming removed 4 bases at V and 3 bases at J, with 4 bases between. The CDR3 bases are TGTGCCACCAGCAACGCCAATCAGCCCCAGCATTTT. Amino acids: CATSNANQPQHF.

This chain uses TRBV19 with TRBJ1-5, with D possibly TRBD1 on 5 matching bases. CDR3 size: 13 residues. Germline CDR1 and CDR2: LNHDA and SQIVND (reference sequence). V lost 4 bases, J lost 4 bases, and 8 bases lay in between. The CDR3 coding sequence is TGTGCCAGTAGTACTGAGGGGAATCAGCCCCAGCATTTT. This encodes CASSTEGNQPQHF.

The chain links TRBV11-1 to TRBJ2-1; D may be TRBD1 (5 bases). The V gene lost 7 bases and the J gene lost 7 bases, with 20 bases spanning the gap. This CDR3 has 15 residues. Looked up from germline, CDR1 is SGHAT and CDR2 is FQDESV (reference sequence). The DNA for the CDR3 is TGTGCCAGCACCCGTCTCCATTGGCCAGGGAATGAGCAGTTCTTC. The encoded protein is CASTRLHWPGNEQFF.

This clone is a singleton in its sample. The chain carries TRBV18 and TRBJ1-4; D gene ambiguous. The ends were cut back, 3 bases at V and 11 bases at J, with 19 bases in the middle. The CDR3 extends over 15 amino acids. The germline CDR1 and CDR2 sequences are KGHSH and LQKENI. CDR3 residues: CASSPEAVVGKKLFF. DNA of the CDR3: TGTGCCAGCTCACCGGAGGCGGTAGTCGGAAAGAAACTGTTTTTT. Full variable domain (outside the CDR3, taken from reference TRBV18 and TRBJ1-4): NAGVMQNPRHLVRRRGQEARLRCSPMKGHSHVYWYRQLPEEGLKFMVYLQKENIIDESGMPKERFSAEFPKEGPSILRIQQVVRGDSAAYFCASSPEAVVGKKLFFGSGTQLSVL.

The chain couples TRBV6-5 to TRBJ2-2; D might be TRBD1 (6 bases). Trimming cost V 6 bases and J 3 bases, with 14 bases left between them. Germline V gene lookup returns CDR1 MNHEY and CDR2 SVGAGI. The CDR3 is 15 residues long. CDR3 amino acids: CASRIFRGDTGELFF. The CDR3 DNA reads TGTGCCAGCAGGATATTCAGGGGAGACACCGGGGAGCTGTTTTTT.

The V gene is TRBV7-9, the J gene TRBJ1-5, with a tentative D call TRBD1 (6 bases). CDR3 length: 15 residues. V was pared by 1 base and J by 1 base, with 8 bases between. The germline CDR1 and CDR2 sequences are SEHNR and FQNEAQ (reference sequence). The DNA of the CDR3 is TGTGCCAGCAGCTTAGGGACAGCAAGCAATCAGCCCCAGCATTTT. It encodes CASSLGTASNQPQHF.

This clone was seen more than once but under ten times. At one boundary the junction diverges from the germline segment, which might be a read error. The gene calls are TRBV11-3 and TRBJ2-1; TRBD1 is a possible D gene (6 bases). Germline loops: CDR1 SGHNT, CDR2 YENEEA. This CDR3 comprises 14 residues. The CDR3, as DNA: TGTGCCAGCAGTTTAGGGGGTTCCTACAATGAGCAGTTCTTC. It encodes CASSLGGSYNEQFF.

The chain recombines TRBV7-2 with TRBJ1-1; D not certain. Germline-derived CDR1 and CDR2 are SGHTA and FQGNSA. The CDR3 runs to 11 residues. Deletions cut 1 base from V and 10 bases from J, with 7 bases between. The CDR3 sequence is CASSLGTIAFF. The CDR3, as DNA: TGTGCCAGCAGCTTAGGGACCATAGCTTTCTTT.

In its sample, this clone was seen a few times. V usage is TRBV10-3 and J usage is TRBJ2-7; no definite D call. The CDR3 has 11 amino acids. The germline V gene encodes CDR1 ENHRY and CDR2 SYGVKD. The V end lost 3 bases, the J end lost 3 bases, and 3 bases lay between the germline ends. The CDR3: CAISDSYEQYF. CDR3 in DNA: TGTGCCATCAGTGACAGCTACGAGCAGTACTTC.

This clone was observed a single time. This chain joins TRBV5-1 and TRBJ1-1, with D possibly TRBD1 on 5 matching bases. The CDR3 has 15 residues. CDR1 SGHRS and CDR2 YFSETQ come from the germline V gene. V gave up 0 bases and J gave up 0 bases, with 9 bases separating them. CDR3 DNA sequence: TGCGCCAGCAGCTTGGGGGGCGATCTGAACACTGAAGCTTTCTTT. Translating it yields CASSLGGDLNTEAFF.

This chain joins TRBV14 and TRBJ1-4; 9 positions match TRBD1. CDR1 and CDR2 (germline): SGHDN, FVKESK. V lost 3 bases and J lost 7; bases outside the gene matches: 9. This CDR3 spans 16 amino acids. The CDR3 DNA reads as TGTGCCAGCAGCCAGTTGGTCGGGACAGGGCGTGAAAAACTGTTTTTT. Its translation is CASSQLVGTGREKLFF.

As to this clone: The same CDR3 is also encoded by other DNA sequences in this sample. The chain is built from TRBV7-2 and TRBJ1-2; perhaps TRBD1 as D (5 bases). The V gene lost 3 bases and the J gene lost 1 base, with 6 bases spanning the gap. The germline V gene has CDR1 SGHTA and CDR2 FQGNSA. This CDR3 comprises 13 residues. In DNA, the CDR3 is TGTGCCAGCAGCTTGGACAATAACTATGGCTACACCTTC. This codes for CASSLDNNYGYTF.

CDR3 DNA sequence: TGCGCCAGCAGCTTGGCTACCTCTGGGGCCAACGTCCTGACTTTC. Protein: CASSLATSGANVLTF. This chain links TRBV5-1 with TRBJ2-6; D unresolved. V lost 0 bases to trimming and J lost 0 bases, with 4 bases between them. Germline lookup yields CDR1 SGHRS and CDR2 YFSETQ. CDR3 size: 15 residues.

This clone was recorded once. The gene calls are TRBV7-2 and TRBJ1-4; D is undetermined. CDR3 length: 15 amino acids. Looked up from germline, CDR1 is SGHTA and CDR2 is FQGNSA. With 5 bases removed from V and 8 bases from J, the gap between germline ends came to 18 bases. This chain's CDR3 is CASSPRTAREEKLFF. CDR3 in DNA: TGTGCCAGCAGCCCGAGGACGGCCCGGGAGGAAAAACTGTTTTTT.

V gene TRBV6-5 combines with J gene TRBJ2-2, with D possibly TRBD1 on 5 matching bases. Trimming stripped 2 bases from V and 3 bases from J, with 10 bases between. Germline assignment: CDR1 MNHEY and CDR2 SVGAGI. The CDR3 sequence is 15 residues long. CDR3 protein: CASSYTGQYTGELFF. The CDR3, as DNA: TGTGCCAGCAGTTACACCGGACAATACACCGGGGAGCTGTTTTTT.

V gene TRBV2 combines with J gene TRBJ2-4; the match to TRBD1 covers 9 bases. The CDR3 spans 14 residues. CDR1 is SNHLY and CDR2 is FYNNEI in the germline V gene. V lost 10 bases, J lost 8 bases, and 12 bases stayed unmatched. The CDR3 region is CATTNRGLMDIQYF. The CDR3 DNA follows: TGTGCCACCACCAACAGGGGGCTTATGGACATTCAGTACTTC.

CDR3 sequence: CAIGGRTSGNTIYF. For the CDR3, the DNA is TGTGCCATCGGAGGACGGACCTCTGGAAACACCATATATTTT. The gene calls are TRBV10-3 and TRBJ1-3, with no clear D. With 8 bases removed from V and 0 bases from J, the gap between germline ends came to 11 bases. CDR1 and CDR2 (germline): ENHRY, SYGVKD. This CDR3 contains 14 residues.

This clone was detected only once. The chain uses TRBV19 and TRBJ2-7, with D possibly matching TRBD2 (6 bases). This CDR3 is built from 14 residues. Germline V gene data show CDR1 as LNHDA and CDR2 as SQIVND (reference sequence). Trimming left V 1 base short and J 0 bases short, with 7 bases between. The CDR3 DNA reads as TGTGCCAGTAGTATAGGCGGGGACTCCTACGAGCAGTACTTC. Translation gives CASSIGGDSYEQYF.

This rearrangement joins TRBV29-1 to TRBJ2-3, with D maybe TRBD1 (5 bases). V shed 4 bases and J shed 2 bases, with 13 bases lying between them. This CDR3 has 14 amino acids. Germline CDR1 SQVTM, CDR2 ANQGSEA. In nucleotides, the CDR3 is TGCAGCGTTGGGACAACTATTAACACAGATACGCAGTATTTT. It encodes CSVGTTINTDTQYF.

The chain joins TRBV11-2 to TRBJ1-1; no firm D call. Trimming shortened V by 3 bases and J by 4 bases, and 6 bases separated the two germline ends. The germline V gene has CDR1 SGHAT and CDR2 FQNNGV. CDR3 length: 12 residues. Here the CDR3 reads CASSFGITEAFF. The CDR3 bases are TGTGCCAGCAGCTTCGGTATCACTGAAGCTTTCTTT.

The chain employs TRBV11-2 and TRBJ2-5; 7 nucleotides align to TRBD2. Germline lookup yields CDR1 SGHAT and CDR2 FQNNGV. The CDR3 is 14 residues long. Trimming removed 2 bases from V and 2 bases from J; junction bases left unmatched: 2. The CDR3 DNA reads TGTGCCAGCAGCTTACTCGGGGGGCAAGAGACCCAGTACTTC. Translating it yields CASSLLGGQETQYF.

The sample holds a few counts of this clone. The V call is TRBV11-2, the J call TRBJ1-5; D unclear. The length of the CDR3 is 13 residues. The germline gives CDR1 SGHAT, CDR2 FQNNGV. Deletions cut 5 bases from V and 4 bases from J, with 9 bases between. CDR3 loop: CASSRQKNQPQHF. The DNA for the CDR3 is TGTGCCAGCAGCCGGCAAAAGAATCAGCCCCAGCATTTT. Based on the CDR3 plus reference TRBV11-2 and TRBJ1-5, the full variable domain is EAGVAQSPRYKIIEKRQSVAFWCNPISGHATLYWYQQILGQGPKLLIQFQNNGVVDDSQLPKDRFSAERLKGVDSTLKIQPAKLEDSAVYLCASSRQKNQPQHFGDGTRLSIL.

This clone has more than one count but fewer than ten. The V gene is TRBV6-1, the J gene TRBJ2-3; no reliable D call. The V and J ends lost 2 bases and 5 bases respectively, with 5 bases between them. Germline values: CDR1 MNHNS, CDR2 SASEGT. This CDR3 is 12 amino acids long. The CDR3 DNA reads as TGTGCCAGCAGTGAAAGTGGAGATACGCAGTATTTT. This gives the protein CASSESGDTQYF.